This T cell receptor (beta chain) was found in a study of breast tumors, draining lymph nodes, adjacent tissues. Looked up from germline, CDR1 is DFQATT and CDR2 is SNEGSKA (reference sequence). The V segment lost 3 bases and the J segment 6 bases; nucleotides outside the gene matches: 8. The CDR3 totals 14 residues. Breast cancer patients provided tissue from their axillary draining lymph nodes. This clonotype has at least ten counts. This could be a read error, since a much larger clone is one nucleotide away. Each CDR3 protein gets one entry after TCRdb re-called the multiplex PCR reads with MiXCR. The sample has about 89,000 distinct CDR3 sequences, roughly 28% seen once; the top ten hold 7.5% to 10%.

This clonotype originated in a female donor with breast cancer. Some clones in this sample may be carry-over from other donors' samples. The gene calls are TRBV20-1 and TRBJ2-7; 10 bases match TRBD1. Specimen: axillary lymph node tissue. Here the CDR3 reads CSASDRQGASEQYF. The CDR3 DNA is TGCAGTGCTAGTGACAGACAGGGGGCATCCGAGCAGTACTTC.